Detailed here is one TCR beta chain. The antigen is unknown. A second PCR of 7 to 11 cycles used a sample-barcoded 5' primer and a J-beta primer mix. All samples yielded 2.5 million or more CDR3-containing paired-end reads. TCRdb independently ran MiXCR on the 5' RACE reads; one entry per CDR3 protein. Found here are 550,000 to 650,000 distinct CDR3 sequences, roughly a quarter of them singletons; the top ten hold 3.6%. The data were obtained in a study of blood T cells in healthy people across ages. In the study overall: About one barcoded beta molecule per two T cells was captured by template switching. Findings and caveats of the study: Leaving the PBMCs unsorted stopped any conclusive comparison of naive versus antigen-experienced cells.

Germline lookup yields CDR1 KGHSH and CDR2 LQKENI. Trimming cost V 3 bases and J 0 bases; bases outside gene matches: 5. The CDR3 is 16 amino acids. This sample was shared with a second study, whose subject was T cells of mothers and their children. That work contributes: The second PCR's M1S primer added sample barcodes and 2-4 random nucleotides.

V gene TRBV18 combines with J gene TRBJ1-3; 7 bases map to TRBD1. The material sequenced was blood. This TCR was recovered from a boy younger than 10 in good health. DNA for the CDR3: TGTGCCAGCTCACCTCGACAGGGCCTCTCTGGAAACACCATATATTTT. It specifies CASSPRQGLSGNTIYF.